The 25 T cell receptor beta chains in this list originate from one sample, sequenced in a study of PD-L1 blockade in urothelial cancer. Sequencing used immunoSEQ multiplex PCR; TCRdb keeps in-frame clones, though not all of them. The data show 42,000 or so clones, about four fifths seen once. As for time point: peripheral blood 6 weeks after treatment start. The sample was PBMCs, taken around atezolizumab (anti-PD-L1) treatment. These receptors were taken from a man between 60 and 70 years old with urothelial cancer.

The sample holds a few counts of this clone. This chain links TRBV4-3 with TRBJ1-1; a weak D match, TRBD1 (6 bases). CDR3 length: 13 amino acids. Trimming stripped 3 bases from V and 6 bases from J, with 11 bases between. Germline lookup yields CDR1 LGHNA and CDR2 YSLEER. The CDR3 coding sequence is TGCGCCAGCAGCCACAGAGGGGGAGCTGAAGCTTTCTTT. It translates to CASSHRGGAEAFF.

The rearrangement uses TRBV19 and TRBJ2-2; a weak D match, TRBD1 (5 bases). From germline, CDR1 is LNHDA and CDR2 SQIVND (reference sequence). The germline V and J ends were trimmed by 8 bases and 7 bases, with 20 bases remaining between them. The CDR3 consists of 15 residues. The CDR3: CASRQVYRSFGELFF. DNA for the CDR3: TGTGCCAGTCGTCAGGTATACAGGTCGTTCGGGGAGCTGTTTTTT.

The CDR3 protein is CASSRRRITNEKLFF. CDR3 sequence (DNA): TGTGCCAGCAGTCGAAGGCGGATTACTAATGAAAAACTGTTTTTT. This rearrangement joins TRBV27 to TRBJ1-4; no clear D. Trimming took 5 bases from V and 2 from J, leaving 12 bases between them. Looked up from germline, CDR1 is MNHEY and CDR2 is SMNVEV (reference sequence). The CDR3 has 15 amino acids.

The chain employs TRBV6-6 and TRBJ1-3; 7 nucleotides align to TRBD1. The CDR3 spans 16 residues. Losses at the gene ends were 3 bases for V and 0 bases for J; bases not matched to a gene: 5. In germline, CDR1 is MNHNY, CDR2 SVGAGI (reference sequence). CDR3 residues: CASSYDRAISGNTIYF. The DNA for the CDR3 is TGTGCCAGCAGTTATGACAGGGCTATCTCTGGAAACACCATATATTTT.

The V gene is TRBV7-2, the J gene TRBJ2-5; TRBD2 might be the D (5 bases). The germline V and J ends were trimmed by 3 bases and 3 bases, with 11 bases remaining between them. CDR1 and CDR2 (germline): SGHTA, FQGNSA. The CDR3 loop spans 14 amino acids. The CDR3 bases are TGTGCCAGCAGCTTGAGGGCGGCGGAAGAGACCCAGTACTTC. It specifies CASSLRAAEETQYF.

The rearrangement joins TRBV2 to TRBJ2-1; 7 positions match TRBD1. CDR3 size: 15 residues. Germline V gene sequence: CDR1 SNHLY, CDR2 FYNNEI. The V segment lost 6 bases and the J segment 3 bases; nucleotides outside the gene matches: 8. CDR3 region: CASSLQGTLYNEQFF. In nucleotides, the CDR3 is TGTGCCAGCAGCCTACAGGGGACCCTCTACAATGAGCAGTTCTTC.

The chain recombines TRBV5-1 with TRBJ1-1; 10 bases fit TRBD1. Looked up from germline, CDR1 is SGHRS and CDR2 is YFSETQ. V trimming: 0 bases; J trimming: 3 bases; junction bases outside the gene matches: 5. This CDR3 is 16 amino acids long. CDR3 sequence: CASSLVGTGVDTEAFF. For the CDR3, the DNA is TGCGCCAGCAGCTTGGTCGGGACAGGGGTCGACACTGAAGCTTTCTTT.

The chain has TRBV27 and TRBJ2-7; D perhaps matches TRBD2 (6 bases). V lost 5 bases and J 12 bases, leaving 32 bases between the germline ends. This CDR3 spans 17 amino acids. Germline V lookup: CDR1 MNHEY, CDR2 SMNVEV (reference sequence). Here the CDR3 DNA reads TGTGCCAGCAGTCTTATAAGCCCAACCGGACTATCCCTCCTACCGTACTTC. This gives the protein CASSLISPTGLSLLPYF.

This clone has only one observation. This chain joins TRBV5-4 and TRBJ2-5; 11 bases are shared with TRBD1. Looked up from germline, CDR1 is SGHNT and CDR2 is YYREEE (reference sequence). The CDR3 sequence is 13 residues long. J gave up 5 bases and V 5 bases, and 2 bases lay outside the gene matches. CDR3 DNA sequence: TGTGCCAGCAGGCGGACAGGGGGCGAGACCCAGTACTTC. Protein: CASRRTGGETQYF.

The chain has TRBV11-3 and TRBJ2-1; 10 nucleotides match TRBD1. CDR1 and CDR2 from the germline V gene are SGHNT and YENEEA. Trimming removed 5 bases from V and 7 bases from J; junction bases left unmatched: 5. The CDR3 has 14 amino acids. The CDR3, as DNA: TGTGCCAGCAGCCCGACAGGGGGCTATAATGAGCAGTTCTTC. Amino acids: CASSPTGGYNEQFF.

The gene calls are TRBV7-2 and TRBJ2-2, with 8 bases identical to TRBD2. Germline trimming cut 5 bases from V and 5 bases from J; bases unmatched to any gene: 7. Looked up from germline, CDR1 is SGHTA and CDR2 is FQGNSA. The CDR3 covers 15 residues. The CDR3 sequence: CASSLAGGGTGELFF. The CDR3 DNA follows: TGTGCCAGCAGCCTCGCGGGAGGAGGGACCGGGGAGCTGTTTTTT.

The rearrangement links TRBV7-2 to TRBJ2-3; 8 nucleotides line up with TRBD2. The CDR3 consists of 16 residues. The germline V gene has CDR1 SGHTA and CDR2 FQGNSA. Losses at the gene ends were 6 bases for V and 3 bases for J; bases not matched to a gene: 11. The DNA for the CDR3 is TGTGCCAGCAGACAGACTAGCGCCGTTAGAACAGATACGCAGTATTTT. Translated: CASRQTSAVRTDTQYF.

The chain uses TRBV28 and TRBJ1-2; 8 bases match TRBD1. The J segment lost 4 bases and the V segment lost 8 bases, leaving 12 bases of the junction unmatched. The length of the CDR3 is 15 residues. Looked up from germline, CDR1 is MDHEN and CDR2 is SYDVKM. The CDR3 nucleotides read TGTGCCAGCTCCTACCGGGACAGGCCTTCCTATGGCTACACCTTC. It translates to CASSYRDRPSYGYTF.

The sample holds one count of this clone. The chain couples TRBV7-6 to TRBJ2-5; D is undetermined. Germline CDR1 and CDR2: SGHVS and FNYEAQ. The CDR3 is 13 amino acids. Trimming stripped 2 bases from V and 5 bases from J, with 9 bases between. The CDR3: CASSLTFGETQYF. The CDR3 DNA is TGTGCCAGCAGCTTAACTTTCGGGGAGACCCAGTACTTC.

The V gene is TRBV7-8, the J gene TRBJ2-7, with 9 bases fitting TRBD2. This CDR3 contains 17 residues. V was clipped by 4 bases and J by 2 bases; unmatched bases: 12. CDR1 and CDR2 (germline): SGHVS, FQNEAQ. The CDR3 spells CASSYYPRGGGAYEQYF. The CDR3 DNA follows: TGTGCCAGCAGCTATTACCCCAGGGGCGGGGGGGCCTACGAGCAGTACTTC.

The CDR3 bases are TGCGCCAGCAGCCAGGAAGGGACAGGTTACAATGAGCAGTTCTTC. This codes for CASSQEGTGYNEQFF. The V and J genes are TRBV4-1 and TRBJ2-1; 8 bases agree with TRBD1. Losses at the gene ends were 3 bases for V and 4 bases for J; bases not matched to a gene: 5. The CDR3 contains 15 residues. The germline V gene encodes CDR1 MGHRA and CDR2 YSYEKL.

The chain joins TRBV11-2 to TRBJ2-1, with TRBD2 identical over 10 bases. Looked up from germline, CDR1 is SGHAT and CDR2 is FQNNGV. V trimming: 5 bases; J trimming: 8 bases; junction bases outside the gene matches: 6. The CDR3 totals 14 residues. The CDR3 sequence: CASSLGLAEHEQFF. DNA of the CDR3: TGTGCCAGCAGCCTAGGACTAGCGGAGCATGAGCAGTTCTTC.

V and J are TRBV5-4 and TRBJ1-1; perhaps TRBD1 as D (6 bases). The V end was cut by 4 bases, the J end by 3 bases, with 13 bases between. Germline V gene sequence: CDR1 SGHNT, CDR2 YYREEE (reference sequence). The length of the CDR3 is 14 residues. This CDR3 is CASSPGQLHTEAFF. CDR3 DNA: TGTGCCAGCAGCCCAGGACAGCTTCACACTGAAGCTTTCTTT.

CDR3 DNA: TGTGCCAGTAGTATCGGGGTGCTAGCGGGACCGGATACGCAGTATTTT. It encodes CASSIGVLAGPDTQYF. V usage is TRBV19 and J usage is TRBJ2-3; 9 positions agree with TRBD2. CDR3 length: 16 amino acids. Germline loops: CDR1 LNHDA, CDR2 SQIVND (reference sequence). V lost 3 bases and J lost 6; bases outside the gene matches: 10.

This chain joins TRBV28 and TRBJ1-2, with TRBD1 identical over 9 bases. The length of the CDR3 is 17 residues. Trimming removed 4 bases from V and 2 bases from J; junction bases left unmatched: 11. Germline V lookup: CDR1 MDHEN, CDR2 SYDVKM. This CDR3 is CASSSNRGLGYNYGYTF. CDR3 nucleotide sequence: TGTGCCAGCAGTTCAAACAGGGGGCTAGGTTACAACTATGGCTACACCTTC.

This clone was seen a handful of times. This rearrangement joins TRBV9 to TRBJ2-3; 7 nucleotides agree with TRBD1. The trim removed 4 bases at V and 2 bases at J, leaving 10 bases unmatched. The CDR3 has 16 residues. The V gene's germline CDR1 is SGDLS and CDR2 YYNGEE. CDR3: CASSRDSGTLTDTQYF. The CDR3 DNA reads TGTGCCAGCAGCCGGGACAGCGGCACCCTCACAGATACGCAGTATTTT. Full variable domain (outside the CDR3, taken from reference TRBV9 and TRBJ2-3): DSGVTQTPKHLITATGQRVTLRCSPRSGDLSVYWYQQSLDQGLQFLIQYYNGEERAKGNILERFSAQQFPDLHSELNLSSLELGDSALYFCASSRDSGTLTDTQYFGPGTRLTVL.

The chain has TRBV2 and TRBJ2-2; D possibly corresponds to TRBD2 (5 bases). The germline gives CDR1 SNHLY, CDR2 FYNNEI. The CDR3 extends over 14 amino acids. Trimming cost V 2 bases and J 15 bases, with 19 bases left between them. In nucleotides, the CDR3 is TGTGCCAGCAGTGAAACTCCCGGAGCTCCGGGGTTGTTTTTT. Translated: CASSETPGAPGLFF.

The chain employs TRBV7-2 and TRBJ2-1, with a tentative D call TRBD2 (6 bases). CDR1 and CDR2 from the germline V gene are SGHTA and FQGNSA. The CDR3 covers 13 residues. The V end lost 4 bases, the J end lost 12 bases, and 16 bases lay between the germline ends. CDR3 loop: CASSSDGGVGQFF. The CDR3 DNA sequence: TGTGCCAGCAGCTCCGACGGCGGGGTTGGGCAGTTCTTC.

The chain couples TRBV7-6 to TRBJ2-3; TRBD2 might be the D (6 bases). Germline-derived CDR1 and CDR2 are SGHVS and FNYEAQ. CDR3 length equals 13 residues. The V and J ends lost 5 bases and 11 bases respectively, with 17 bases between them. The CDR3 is CASSRARGWGQYF. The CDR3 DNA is TGTGCCAGCAGCCGAGCTCGGGGGTGGGGGCAGTATTTT.

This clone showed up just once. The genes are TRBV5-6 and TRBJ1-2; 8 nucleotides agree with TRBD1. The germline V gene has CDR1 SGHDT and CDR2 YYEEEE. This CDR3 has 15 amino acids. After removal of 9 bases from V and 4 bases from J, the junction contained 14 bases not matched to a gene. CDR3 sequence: CATKGQGAVIYGYTF. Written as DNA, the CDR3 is TGTGCCACCAAGGGGCAGGGGGCAGTTATCTATGGCTACACCTTC.